Included here is one TCR beta chain sequence, with context. Its cognate antigen has yet to be identified. No much larger clone is present one base from it, and per-base qualities are unavailable. The data stem from a study of shared clonotypes between healthy human individuals (dated by TCRdb to about 2020). The study in broad terms: A couple of women and a few men aged 18 to 49 years were included in the cohort. For each donor, three plates each were used for CD4 naive and CD4 memory, two plates were used for CD8 naive, and one plate was used for CD8 memory. The study deeply sequenced blood TCR repertoires of five healthy adults to estimate repertoire size and the extent of clonotype sharing between individuals. Different laboratories and diverse techniques were used to prepare libraries and sequence TCR repertoires, to increase sequencing depth and limit assay-specific biases. Per donor, leukapheresis produced somewhere between about 0.8 and 9.5 billion PBMCs. What the authors observed across the whole study: When four donors were compared, the shared fraction of clonotypes was around 4.6% for naive CD4, 3.5% to 4% for naive CD8, about 2.4% for memory CD4, and 0.35% to 0.5% for memory CD8. Clonotypes shared by all four sorted-subset donors showed higher generation probabilities than non-shared clonotypes. Rarefaction of sorted-subset datasets indicated incomplete sequencing despite the large sequencing depth. Pairwise subsampling indicated that sequencing depth was expected to affect the degree of clonotype sharing among donors. Estimated clonotype richness was generally larger for naive than for memory subsets. Because the study included only a small number of donors, the genetic and exposure-history diversity represented was limited. Sampling was restricted to blood, and TCR repertoires in tissue are likely to differ from TCR repertoires in blood.

Donors were healthy HIV-negative adults with no recently reported acute infections or vaccinations. Every donor was a Caucasian adult living in Nashville, Tennessee, USA. CD4+ T cells were enriched by magnetic negative selection; naive cells were then positively selected on CD45RA, and the negative fraction formed the memory subset. Blood was obtained by leukapheresis, after which PBMCs were separated by Ficoll-Histopaque density gradient centrifugation and cryopreserved in liquid nitrogen vapor phase. Analytical flow cytometry was used to check the purity and quantity of every magnetically sorted T cell population. From each sorted fraction, genomic DNA was isolated and quantified by UV absorbance on a Nanodrop 2000c. CDR1 MNHNS and CDR2 SASEGT are derived from the germline V gene. Deletion took 1 base off V and 6 bases off J, with a span of 15 bases between the germline ends. Its CDR3 holds 15 amino acids, cysteine through phenylalanine. Only the CDR3 region is kept as DNA, spanning 45 bases read in frame from base 1.

Using the deep immunoSEQ assay, multiplex PCR amplified TCR CDR3 regions from genomic DNA. Extracted genomic DNA from each cell subset was spread evenly across all wells of several immunoSEQ 96-well plates, with each plate serving as a replicate. Each replicate PCR for sorted subsets received about 0.2 ug genomic DNA, equal to roughly 33,000 T cell genomes. Purified libraries were quantified with a Qubit 3.0 fluorometer, sized on a Bioanalyzer 2100, and re-quantified with the KAPA Library Quantification kit. Each immunoSEQ 96-well plate was sequenced on its own single-read 150-cycle Illumina NextSeq 550 flow cell. As for how the authors treated the data: Because the immunoSEQ output included only junctional sequences and no quality scores, the filtering could not be the same as the filtering used for full-length reads. To assign V/J genes and CDR3, sequences were annotated using PyIR, a Python wrapper for IgBLAST v1.9, with IMGT germline references. Reads were removed for weak V/J assignments (E-value above 1e-6), missing CDR3, stop codons, out-of-frame junctions, or ambiguous translated residues. V3J clonotypes were defined as sequences sharing the same inferred V gene, J gene, and CDR3 amino acid sequence. The percentage overlap between two repertoires was calculated by dividing the number of shared unique clonotypes by the size of the smaller repertoire. Richness of each repertoire was evaluated using RTK rarefaction, the Chao1 estimator, and Recon v2.1 estimates of unobserved clonotypes. Generation probabilities were computed with OLGA for all TCRbeta clonotypes obtained by the gDNA method from several donors. What TCRdb holds here is the immuneACCESS table cut down to in-frame rearrangements. Part of the clones is not present; checked against another copy, under half of the missing clones reflect an unresolved V gene, and the others are unexplained. V, J and clone size derive from that table, while D and trimming were established from the DNA sequence. The table for this sample lists 1,500,000 or so clones; roughly 96% of them were counted only once. The ten largest clones add up to over 1% of the sample.

The receptor comes from a man aged 25 to 45 in good health. Sequences were obtained from naive CD4+ T cells sorted from blood. The cell subset or site label corresponds to: CD45RA+ positively selected. The sequence links TRBV6-1 to TRBJ1-2, with the identity of the D gene unclear. The nucleotide sequence is TGTGCCAGCAGTGAAGGCACGGTCCGGGCAGATGGCTACACCTTC. The translation is CASSEGTVRADGYTF.